The 14 T cell receptor beta chains given below trace back to one sample, sequenced in a study of CD8+CD57+ T cells in acquired aplastic anemia. Patients selected for sequencing had displayed CD8+CD57+ cell expansion by flow cytometry. Genomic DNA, the template, was used for profiling of the TCR beta VDJ and CDR3. TCRdb processed the reads anew with MiXCR; each CDR3 protein has one entry. The top ten hold about 41% of the sample, which has around 250,000 distinct CDR3 sequences, roughly 82% seen once. Material: sorted CD4+, CD8+, or CD8+CD57+ T cells (not recorded which) from PBMCs. Receptors originate from a human donor with aplastic anemia.

This clonotype turned up a few times. This chain uses TRBV5-6 with TRBJ1-2; a possible D gene is TRBD1 (6 bases). The CDR3 loop spans 14 amino acids. Deletions cut 0 bases from V and 5 bases from J, with 11 bases between. CDR1 is SGHDT, CDR2 YYEEEE, per germline. CDR3 loop: CASSLERGGYGYTF. The DNA for the CDR3 is TGTGCCAGCAGCTTGGAGAGGGGGGGATATGGCTACACCTTC.

The V gene is TRBV7-6, the J gene TRBJ1-6; D gene ambiguous. The germline V gene encodes CDR1 SGHVS and CDR2 FNYEAQ. CDR3 size: 14 residues. The V and J ends lost 1 base and 5 bases respectively, with 6 bases between them. CDR3 protein: CASSLDGHNSPLHF. The DNA of the CDR3 is TGTGCCAGCAGCTTAGATGGTCATAATTCACCCCTCCACTTT.

The CDR3 nucleotides are TGTGCCAGCAGCTTCGCAGGAGCTGCCGATAGAGAGCAGTTCTTC. The encoded protein is CASSFAGAADREQFF. This chain joins TRBV7-8 and TRBJ2-1; D is ambiguous. In germline, CDR1 is SGHVS, CDR2 FQNEAQ. The CDR3 consists of 15 residues. The V end was cut by 3 bases, the J end by 10 bases, with 19 bases between.

Of note for this clonotype: An end of the junction does not agree with germline; a read error may underlie this. V usage is TRBV5-1 and J usage is TRBJ2-7; 15 nucleotides agree with TRBD2. Germline-derived CDR1 and CDR2 are SGHRS and YFSETQ. The CDR3 totals 16 residues. Here the CDR3 reads CASSLGLAGGNWEQYF. The CDR3 DNA sequence: TGTGCCAGCAGCTTGGGACTAGCGGGGGGCAACTGGGAGCAGTACTTC.

The chain carries TRBV14 and TRBJ2-6; D perhaps matches TRBD2 (6 bases). The ends were cut back, 1 base at V and 4 bases at J, with 11 bases in the middle. This CDR3 comprises 16 residues. Germline CDR1 and CDR2: SGHDN and FVKESK. In nucleotides, the CDR3 is TGTGCCAGCAGCCAAGTGGAGGGCCTCGGGGCCAACGTCCTGACTTTC. The encoded protein is CASSQVEGLGANVLTF.

Comments on this clonotype: Compared with germline, one end of the junction differs, possibly owing to a read error. Here the CDR3 reads CARSTGNCGYTF. CDR3 nucleotide sequence: TGTGCCAGATCGACAGGGAACTGTGGCTACACCTTC. The rearrangement uses TRBV7-8 and TRBJ1-2, with 7 bases aligning to TRBD1. The CDR3 spans 12 residues. CDR1 and CDR2 from the germline V gene are SGHVS and FQNEAQ.

About this clonotype: At one end the junction does not follow the germline gene, possibly because of a read error. This chain connects TRBV7-6 to TRBJ2-3; the match to TRBD2 covers 9 bases. The CDR3 is 14 amino acids. CDR1 is SGHVS, CDR2 FNYEAQ, per germline. The CDR3 bases are TGTGCCAGCAGCGGTCCTCTAGCGGGAAAGCCCGAGTCTTTT. It yields the protein CASSGPLAGKPESF.

Turning to this clonotype: At one end the junction does not follow the germline gene, possibly because of a read error. The chain joins TRBV7-6 to TRBJ2-1, with 7 bases identical to TRBD2. CDR1 is SGHVS, CDR2 FNYEAQ, per germline. CDR3 length equals 17 residues. This chain's CDR3 is CASTLGRGPSAANEQFF. The CDR3 DNA is TGTGCCAGCACCTTAGGGAGGGGCCCCTCTGCGGCCAATGAGCAGTTCTTC.

The rearrangement joins TRBV7-9 to TRBJ2-7, with a possible D match to TRBD2 (5 bases). CDR3 length: 13 residues. Germline V lookup: CDR1 SEHNR, CDR2 FQNEAQ (reference sequence). With 6 bases removed from V and 12 bases from J, the gap between germline ends came to 21 bases. This CDR3 is CASSDGGVELLYF. The CDR3 region has the DNA TGTGCCAGCAGTGACGGAGGCGTGGAGCTGCTGTACTTC.

On this clonotype itself: One junction end does not reproduce the germline sequence, and a read error may be involved. V and J are TRBV5-1 and TRBJ2-7; 9 bases are a match to TRBD1. Germline V gives CDR1 SGHRS, CDR2 YFSETQ. This CDR3 has 14 residues. DNA of the CDR3: TGTGCCAGCAGCTTGGCAGAGGGACAGGGCGAGCAGTACTTC. This translates into CASSLAEGQGEQYF.

This chain connects TRBV9 to TRBJ1-5; no definite D call. Trimming took 0 bases from V and 10 from J, leaving 20 bases between them. There are 16 residues in the CDR3. Germline V gene sequence: CDR1 SGDLS, CDR2 YYNGEE. The CDR3 DNA sequence: TGTGCCAGCAGCGTAGGCAGCGCGACGCAGTATTTTCCCCAGCATTTT. Translated: CASSVGSATQYFPQHF.

The rearrangement links TRBV5-5 to TRBJ2-7, with TRBD2 as a possible D gene (7 bases). The CDR3 sequence is 14 residues long. The V end lost 0 bases, the J end lost 5 bases, and 12 bases lay between the germline ends. The germline V gene has CDR1 SGHKS and CDR2 YYEKEE (reference sequence). CDR3 nucleotides: TGTGCCAGCAGCTTGGACAGGGAGGGGGACGAGCAGTACTTC. Translated, it gives CASSLDREGDEQYF.

As concerns this clonotype: Compared with germline, one end of the junction differs, possibly owing to a read error. The chain recombines TRBV7-6 with TRBJ2-1; 11 positions match TRBD1. CDR1 is SGHVS, CDR2 FNYEAQ, per germline. CDR3 size: 15 residues. The CDR3 protein is CATSSDRGHTPHQFF. The DNA of the CDR3 is TGTGCCACCAGCTCGGACAGGGGGCATACCCCCCACCAGTTCTTC.

V is TRBV7-9 and J is TRBJ2-7; tentative D call: TRBD1 (5 bases). The V gene lost 7 bases and the J gene lost 1 base, with 26 bases spanning the gap. Germline V gene data show CDR1 as SEHNR and CDR2 as FQNEAQ (reference sequence). CDR3 length: 18 residues. Written as DNA, the CDR3 is TGTGCCAGCACCTTTCATCCAAACGCGACAGCACTTTCCTACGAGCAGTACGTC. This translates into CASTFHPNATALSYEQYV.